Included here is one T cell receptor (beta chain) sequence, with context. What it binds is unknown. The junction and the germline gene differ at one end; a read error may be behind it. Using unique molecular identifiers, the investigators prepared the TCRbeta library. TCRdb used MiXCR to reprocess the PCR reads, holding one entry per CDR3 protein. In the table there are 600,000 to 700,000 distinct CDR3 sequences, about 12% of which are singletons. This sample was taken from a study of T-cell reconstitution after alpha-beta-depleted transplantation in children. Study-wide points: After one year, T-cell counts and TCRbeta diversity mostly came from new T cells. Several hundred rapidly expanded clones from non-depleted graft cells reportedly supplied alpha-beta T cells about two months post-transplant.

This CDR3 contains 16 residues. Per the germline V gene, CDR1 is SEHNR and CDR2 is FQNEAQ (reference sequence). The gene calls are TRBV7-9 and TRBJ2-1; 7 bases are a match to TRBD2. The sequences come from PBMCs, collected before TCRalphabeta/CD19-depleted stem cell transplant. This TCR came from a girl aged 2 to 9 with congenital amegakaryocytic thrombocytopenia, due to receive a stem cell transplant. The CDR3 nucleotides read TGTGCTAGCAGCTTAGGAGGGCTAGCGGTCCTCAATGAGCAGTTCTTC. Its protein product is CASSLGGLAVLNEQFF.